This entry lists 8 T cell receptor beta chains sequenced from one sample in a study of T cells in Graves' hyperthyroidism and ophthalmopathy. Template material for amplifying TCR beta CDR3 regions consisted of RNA transcripts. Carried out on the TCR CDR3, a first-round RT-PCR used the HTBI primer set. Each CDR3 protein is one row after TCRdb ran MiXCR on the multiplex PCR reads. The table includes fewer than 850,000 distinct CDR3 sequences, 15% to 20% detected once. Source material: blood. The receptors come from a man in his fifties or sixties with Graves' hyperthyroidism.

The rearrangement links TRBV10-3 to TRBJ2-1; 11 positions match TRBD2. The CDR3 is made up of 15 amino acids. Germline V gives CDR1 ENHRY, CDR2 SYGVKD. J gave up 1 base and V 7 bases, and 3 bases lay outside the gene matches. The CDR3 nucleotides read TGTGCCATCAAAGGGACTAGCGGATCCTACAATGAGCAGTTCTTC. Protein product: CAIKGTSGSYNEQFF.

This clonotype was picked up a small number of times. J is TRBJ2-7 and V is TRBV7-9; 10 bases fit TRBD1. Looked up from germline, CDR1 is SEHNR and CDR2 is FQNEAQ (reference sequence). The V segment lost 4 bases and the J segment 3 bases; nucleotides outside the gene matches: 6. The CDR3 runs 15 residues. CDR3 residues: CASSSLRTGGYEQYF. The CDR3 coding sequence is TGTGCCAGCAGCTCACTCCGGACAGGGGGCTACGAGCAGTACTTC.

V gene TRBV29-1 combines with J gene TRBJ2-3; 7 bases match TRBD2. The CDR3 extends over 15 amino acids. The ends lost 1 base at V and 1 base at J; junction bases unmatched: 5. Germline assignment: CDR1 SQVTM and CDR2 ANQGSEA. DNA for the CDR3: TGCAGCGTTGAAGGGGGTAGCGGGCGCACAGATACGCAGTATTTT. Residues: CSVEGGSGRTDTQYF.

The rearrangement joins TRBV7-9 to TRBJ1-5, with D possibly matching TRBD1 (6 bases). Germline CDR1 SEHNR, CDR2 FQNEAQ (reference sequence). V lost 2 bases and J lost 3, with 11 bases in between. This CDR3 has 15 amino acids. The CDR3 sequence: CASSLMGALNQPQHF. CDR3 nucleotides: TGTGCCAGCAGCTTAATGGGGGCCCTCAATCAGCCCCAGCATTTT.

The chain employs TRBV7-3 and TRBJ2-1, with no clear D. The length of the CDR3 is 14 residues. V was trimmed by 5 bases and J by 6 bases, leaving 14 bases between them. CDR1 SGHTA and CDR2 FQGTGA come from the germline V gene. The CDR3 here is CASSPLGIVNEQFF. Written as DNA, the CDR3 is TGTGCCAGCAGCCCCTTGGGGATAGTCAATGAGCAGTTCTTC.

This clonotype was counted at least ten times. This sequence joins TRBV12-5 and TRBJ1-3; 7 nucleotides align to TRBD1. The CDR3 totals 18 residues. Germline V gene lookup returns CDR1 LGHNT and CDR2 FRNRAP. V trimming: 4 bases; J trimming: 2 bases; junction bases outside the gene matches: 14. CDR3 DNA: TGTGCTAGTGGTTGCCTATCATACTCTGGGACAGCTGGAAACACCATATATTTT. This gives the protein CASGCLSYSGTAGNTIYF.

In this sample, this clonotype turned up many times. V usage is TRBV7-2 and J usage is TRBJ2-3; 9 positions agree with TRBD2. This CDR3 region has 15 residues. In germline, CDR1 is SGHTA, CDR2 FQGNSA. V lost 1 base, J lost 3 bases, and 2 bases stayed unmatched. CDR3 residues: CASSLGGRATDTQYF. CDR3 nucleotides: TGTGCCAGCAGCTTAGGCGGGAGGGCTACAGATACGCAGTATTTT. Drawing the rest from reference TRBV7-2 and TRBJ2-3, the complete variable domain is GAGVSQSPSNKVTEKGKDVELRCDPISGHTALYWYRQSLGQGLEFLIYFQGNSAPDKSGLPSDRFSAERTGGSVSTLTIQRTQQEDSAVYLCASSLGGRATDTQYFGPGTRLTVL.

The chain carries TRBV5-1 and TRBJ2-1; 11 nucleotides agree with TRBD1. Germline values: CDR1 SGHRS, CDR2 YFSETQ. With V trimmed by 7 bases and J by 11 bases, 11 bases remained unmatched. CDR3 length equals 14 residues. Written as DNA, the CDR3 is TGCGCCAGCCGAGGACAGGGGGCCTACAGTCAGCAGTTCTTC. It specifies CASRGQGAYSQQFF.